The 13 T cell receptor beta chains below come from one sample, sequenced in a study of shared clonotypes between healthy human individuals. The data were produced by immunoSEQ multiplex PCR, yet TCRdb's version contains in-frame clones alone and is incomplete. The table includes under 2.5 million clones, 80% to 95% detected once. Sequencing used naive CD4+ T cells from PBMCs. Regarding subset: CD45RA+ positively selected. The origin of the receptors is a man younger than 35 in good health. Some clones in this sample may be carry-over from other donors' samples.

This rearrangement joins TRBV6-4 to TRBJ2-1; weak D call: TRBD1 (7 bases). The CDR3 runs to 14 residues. In germline, CDR1 is MRHNA, CDR2 SNTAGT. The ends were cut back, 7 bases at V and 3 bases at J, with 13 bases in the middle. CDR3 in amino acids: CASTRQGGYNEQFF. The CDR3 DNA is TGTGCCAGCACCCGCCAGGGGGGCTACAATGAGCAGTTCTTC.

The chain employs TRBV7-8 and TRBJ2-7; D call uncertain. In germline, CDR1 is SGHVS, CDR2 FQNEAQ. The CDR3 extends over 15 amino acids. The germline V and J ends were trimmed by 1 base and 3 bases, with 13 bases remaining between them. CDR3 in DNA: TGTGCCAGCAGCTTAGGTACAGCGTTCTACTACGAGCAGTACTTC. Translation: CASSLGTAFYYEQYF.

The CDR3, as DNA: TGTGCCAGCAGCGCGCAGGGGGCATCTGGAAACACCATATATTTT. This encodes CASSAQGASGNTIYF. The V call is TRBV7-2, the J call TRBJ1-3, with 8 bases identical to TRBD1. Per germline, CDR1 SGHTA and CDR2 FQGNSA. This CDR3 region has 15 residues. J lost 1 base, V lost 5 bases, and 4 bases had no gene match. The full variable domain, in which reference TRBV7-2 and TRBJ1-3 provide the parts outside the CDR3, is GAGVSQSPSNKVTEKGKDVELRCDPISGHTALYWYRQSLGQGLEFLIYFQGNSAPDKSGLPSDRFSAERTGGSVSTLTIQRTQQEDSAVYLCASSAQGASGNTIYFGEGSWLTVV.

The V gene is TRBV30, the J gene TRBJ2-7; D may be TRBD1 (5 bases). This CDR3 region has 13 residues. V lost 5 bases and J lost 2, with 13 bases in between. Germline V gene data show CDR1 as GTSNPN and CDR2 as SVGIG (reference sequence). The chain's CDR3 is CAWARGAAYEQYF. CDR3 bases: TGTGCCTGGGCTCGTGGGGCCGCCTACGAGCAGTACTTC.

This clone was seen only a few times. V is TRBV29-1 and J is TRBJ1-2; D call uncertain. The CDR3 is 13 residues long. Trimming cost V 8 bases and J 4 bases, with 17 bases left between them. Germline CDR1 is SQVTM and CDR2 is ANQGSEA. Here the CDR3 DNA reads TGCAGCCACAGACCGCTCCAAGGCTATGGCTACACCTTC. It translates to CSHRPLQGYGYTF.

This chain connects TRBV7-9 to TRBJ2-7; maybe TRBD2 (5 bases). The CDR3 loop spans 15 amino acids. Germline CDR1 SEHNR, CDR2 FQNEAQ (reference sequence). The V and J ends lost 5 bases and 6 bases respectively, with 20 bases between them. The CDR3 protein is CASSREWAPLPEQYF. The CDR3 DNA sequence: TGTGCCAGCAGCCGGGAATGGGCTCCACTCCCCGAGCAGTACTTC. The variable domain in full, with the rest retrieved from reference TRBV7-9 and TRBJ2-7, is DTGVSQNPRHKITKRGQNVTFRCDPISEHNRLYWYRQTLGQGPEFLTYFQNEAQLEKSRLLSDRFSAERPKGSFSTLEIQRTEQGDSAMYLCASSREWAPLPEQYFGPGTRLTVT.

As for this clone: The same CDR3 is also encoded by other DNA sequences in this sample. V is TRBV7-2 and J is TRBJ1-2; a weak D match, TRBD1 (5 bases). Germline V gives CDR1 SGHTA, CDR2 FQGNSA. V lost 1 base and J 2 bases, leaving 11 bases between the germline ends. The CDR3 consists of 15 residues. The CDR3 coding sequence is TGTGCCAGCAGCTTAGAGGGACCGCTAAACTATGGCTACACCTTC. It codes for CASSLEGPLNYGYTF. Variable domain in full (rest from reference TRBV7-2 and TRBJ1-2): GAGVSQSPSNKVTEKGKDVELRCDPISGHTALYWYRQSLGQGLEFLIYFQGNSAPDKSGLPSDRFSAERTGGSVSTLTIQRTQQEDSAVYLCASSLEGPLNYGYTFGSGTRLTVV.

V is TRBV29-1 and J is TRBJ2-3; 8 bases fit TRBD1. The V gene's germline CDR1 is SQVTM and CDR2 ANQGSEA. The CDR3 runs to 15 residues. Losses at the gene ends were 5 bases for V and 4 bases for J; bases not matched to a gene: 11. The CDR3 region has the DNA TGCAGCGTTCCCCGGACAGGGAATACCCCAGATACGCAGTATTTT. Protein: CSVPRTGNTPDTQYF.

The sample holds one count of this clone. This sequence joins TRBV7-9 and TRBJ2-7; 7 bases match TRBD1. Germline CDR1 and CDR2: SEHNR and FQNEAQ (reference sequence). J was trimmed by 4 bases and V by 5 bases; bases with no gene match: 8. This CDR3 contains 14 residues. The CDR3 protein is CASSLGQARYEQYF. The CDR3 nucleotides read TGTGCCAGCAGCCTTGGACAGGCCCGGTACGAGCAGTACTTC.

This chain uses TRBV7-3 with TRBJ2-1; 14 nucleotides match TRBD2. V dropped 0 bases and J dropped 10; count of bases not matched to a gene: 5. The CDR3 spans 16 residues. Germline V CDR1 and CDR2: SGHTA, FQGTGA. The CDR3 DNA reads as TGTGCCAGCAGCTTAACGGGGACTAGCGGGAGAGGGGAGCAGTTCTTC. It specifies CASSLTGTSGRGEQFF. Full variable domain (rest looked up from reference TRBV7-3 and TRBJ2-1): GAGVSQTPSNKVTEKGKYVELRCDPISGHTALYWYRQSLGQGPEFLIYFQGTGAADDSGLPNDRFFAVRPEGSVSTLKIQRTERGDSAVYLCASSLTGTSGRGEQFFGPGTRLTVL.

A word on this clone: The sample has other DNA sequences that encode this CDR3 too. V is TRBV2 and J is TRBJ1-5; TRBD1 matches 7 bases. J lost 4 bases, V lost 6 bases, and 3 bases had no gene match. The CDR3 has 13 amino acids. CDR1 SNHLY and CDR2 FYNNEI come from the germline V gene. CDR3 region: CASRRQGNQPQHF. DNA for the CDR3: TGTGCCAGCAGGAGACAGGGTAATCAGCCCCAGCATTTT.

The CDR3 sequence is CASSEWAFTDTQYF. In DNA, the CDR3 is TGTGCCAGCAGTGAATGGGCCTTCACAGATACGCAGTATTTT. V usage is TRBV25-1 and J usage is TRBJ2-3; D gene uncertain. This CDR3 region has 14 residues. Germline V gene data show CDR1 as MGHDK and CDR2 as SYGVNS. Trimming took 1 base from V and 2 from J, leaving 7 bases between them.

Of note for this clone: This specimen includes other DNA sequences encoding the same CDR3. The rearrangement joins TRBV7-3 to TRBJ2-1; 8 bases are a match to TRBD1. This CDR3 is built from 13 residues. J was trimmed by 10 bases and V by 5 bases; bases with no gene match: 7. Germline loops: CDR1 SGHTA, CDR2 FQGTGA. CDR3 in amino acids: CASSPGTGNEQFF. Here the CDR3 DNA reads TGTGCCAGCAGCCCAGGGACAGGTAACGAGCAGTTCTTC.